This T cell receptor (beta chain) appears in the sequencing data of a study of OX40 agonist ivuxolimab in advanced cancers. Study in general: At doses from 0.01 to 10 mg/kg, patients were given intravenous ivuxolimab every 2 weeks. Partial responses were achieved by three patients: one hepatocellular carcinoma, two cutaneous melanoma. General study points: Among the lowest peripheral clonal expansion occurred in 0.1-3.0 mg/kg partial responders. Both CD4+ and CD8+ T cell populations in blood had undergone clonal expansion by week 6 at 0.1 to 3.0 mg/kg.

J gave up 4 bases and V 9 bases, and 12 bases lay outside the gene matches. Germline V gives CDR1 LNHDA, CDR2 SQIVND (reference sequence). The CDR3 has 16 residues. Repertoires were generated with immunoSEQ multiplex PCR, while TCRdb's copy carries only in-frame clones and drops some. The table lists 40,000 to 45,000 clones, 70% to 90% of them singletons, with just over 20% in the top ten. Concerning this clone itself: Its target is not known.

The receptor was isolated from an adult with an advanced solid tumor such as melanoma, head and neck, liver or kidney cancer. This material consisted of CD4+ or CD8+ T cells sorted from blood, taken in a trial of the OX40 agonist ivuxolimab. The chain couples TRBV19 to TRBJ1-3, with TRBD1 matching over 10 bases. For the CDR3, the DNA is TGTGCCAGCCATCCCGGGACAGGGGCTGGAGGAAACACCATATATTTT. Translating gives CASHPGTGAGGNTIYF.